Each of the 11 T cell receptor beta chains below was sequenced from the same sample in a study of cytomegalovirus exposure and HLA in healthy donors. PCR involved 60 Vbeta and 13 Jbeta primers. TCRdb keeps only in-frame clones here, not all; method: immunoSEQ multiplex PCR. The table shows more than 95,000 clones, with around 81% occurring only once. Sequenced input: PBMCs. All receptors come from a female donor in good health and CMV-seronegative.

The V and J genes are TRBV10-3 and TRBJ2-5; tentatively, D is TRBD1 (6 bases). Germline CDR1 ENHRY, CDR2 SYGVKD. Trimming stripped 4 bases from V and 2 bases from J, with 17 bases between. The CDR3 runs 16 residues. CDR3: CAISGAGTTPQETQYF. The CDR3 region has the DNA TGTGCCATCAGTGGGGCAGGGACAACCCCTCAAGAGACCCAGTACTTC.

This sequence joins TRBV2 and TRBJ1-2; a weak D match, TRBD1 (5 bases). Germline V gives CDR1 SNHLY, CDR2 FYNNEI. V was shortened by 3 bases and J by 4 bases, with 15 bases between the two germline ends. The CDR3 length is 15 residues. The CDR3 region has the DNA TGTGCCAGCAGTGATTTTCCAGGGAACGGCTATGGCTACACCTTC. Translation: CASSDFPGNGYGYTF.

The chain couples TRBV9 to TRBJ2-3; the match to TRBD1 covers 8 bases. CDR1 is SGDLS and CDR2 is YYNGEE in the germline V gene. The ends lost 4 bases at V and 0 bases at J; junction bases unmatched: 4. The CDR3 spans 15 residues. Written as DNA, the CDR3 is TGTGCCAGCAGCTCTTGGACAGGGAGCACAGATACGCAGTATTTT. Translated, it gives CASSSWTGSTDTQYF.

CDR3: CASSLRAGETQYF. In DNA form, the CDR3 reads TGTGCCAGCAGCTTACGAGCGGGAGAGACCCAGTACTTC. The chain recombines TRBV7-9 with TRBJ2-5; D might be TRBD2 (6 bases). Germline V gives CDR1 SEHNR, CDR2 FQNEAQ (reference sequence). The V end was cut by 2 bases, the J end by 4 bases, with 8 bases between. The CDR3 loop spans 13 amino acids.

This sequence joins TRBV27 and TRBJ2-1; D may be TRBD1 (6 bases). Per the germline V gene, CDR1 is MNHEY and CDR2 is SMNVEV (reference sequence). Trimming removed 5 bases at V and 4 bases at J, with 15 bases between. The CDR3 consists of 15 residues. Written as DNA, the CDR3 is TGTGCCAGCAGTCTTAGAGGGACAATTTACAATGAGCAGTTCTTC. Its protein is CASSLRGTIYNEQFF.

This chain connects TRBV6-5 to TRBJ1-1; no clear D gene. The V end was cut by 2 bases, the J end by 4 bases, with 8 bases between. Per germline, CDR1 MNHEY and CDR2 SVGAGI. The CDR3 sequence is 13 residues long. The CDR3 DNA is TGTGCCAGCAGTTACAACGGGATCACTGAAGCTTTCTTT. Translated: CASSYNGITEAFF.

DNA for the CDR3: TGCGCCAGCAGTCCCAATCCGGGCCAGCGGGGGGGCCCTAATACGCAGTATTTT. Protein: CASSPNPGQRGGPNTQYF. The rearrangement uses TRBV10-1 and TRBJ2-3; 10 positions agree with TRBD2. This CDR3 contains 18 residues. Per the germline V gene, CDR1 is WNHNN and CDR2 is SYGVQD (reference sequence). Germline trimming cut 5 bases from V and 7 bases from J; bases unmatched to any gene: 18.

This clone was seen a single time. Here the CDR3 DNA reads TGTGCCTGGAGCAAAGGGACAGGAATTTGGGGAGGCTACACCTTC. Its translation: CAWSKGTGIWGGYTF. The chain links TRBV30 to TRBJ1-2, with 8 bases lining up with TRBD1. V lost 3 bases and J lost 8; bases outside the gene matches: 14. This CDR3 contains 15 residues. Germline loops: CDR1 GTSNPN, CDR2 SVGIG (reference sequence).

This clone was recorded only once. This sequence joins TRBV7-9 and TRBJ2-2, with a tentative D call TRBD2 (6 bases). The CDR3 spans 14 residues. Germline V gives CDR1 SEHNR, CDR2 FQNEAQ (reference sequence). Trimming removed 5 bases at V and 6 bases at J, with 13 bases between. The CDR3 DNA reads TGTGCCAGCAGCCCGGACTATGAGGCCGGGGAGCTGTTTTTT. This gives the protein CASSPDYEAGELFF.

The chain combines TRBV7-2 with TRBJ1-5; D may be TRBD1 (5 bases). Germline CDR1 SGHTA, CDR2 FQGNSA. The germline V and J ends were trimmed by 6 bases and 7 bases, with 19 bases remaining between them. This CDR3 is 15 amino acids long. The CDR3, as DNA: TGTGCCAGCAGTCCGGGGGGGAGGGTGAGCCAGCCCCAGCATTTT. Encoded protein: CASSPGGRVSQPQHF.

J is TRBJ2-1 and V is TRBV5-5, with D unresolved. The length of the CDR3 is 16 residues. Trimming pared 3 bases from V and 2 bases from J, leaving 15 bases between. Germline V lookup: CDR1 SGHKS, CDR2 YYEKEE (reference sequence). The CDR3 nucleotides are TGTGCCAGCAGCTCCGCCCCTAGGTTAACCTACAATGAGCAGTTCTTC. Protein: CASSSAPRLTYNEQFF.